This T cell receptor (beta chain) originates from a study of T-cell memory formation after mild COVID-19. V was cut by 3 bases and J by 1 base, with 11 bases left in between. The CDR3 is 15 residues long. CDR1 is KGHSH, CDR2 LQKENI, per germline. In its sample, this clonotype was seen a few times. Its antigen is as yet unknown. In TCRdb, the 5' RACE reads were re-called with MiXCR into one record per CDR3 protein. Of roughly 560,000 distinct CDR3 sequences listed, around 21% are singletons. Findings and limits, study-wide: In pre-infection memory, a portion of responding clones appeared, which suggested that cross-reactive memory joined.

The V and J genes are TRBV18 and TRBJ2-3; D is unclear. The receptor comes from an adult woman who had mild COVID-19 (a few samples of this study predate the infection). Cell type and time point are not known. Sequencing was performed on PBMCs or a T cell subset sorted from them (not recorded which). This CDR3 reads CASSPSSLGTDTQYF. CDR3 DNA sequence: TGTGCCAGCTCACCGTCATCGTTAGGCACAGATACGCAGTATTTT.